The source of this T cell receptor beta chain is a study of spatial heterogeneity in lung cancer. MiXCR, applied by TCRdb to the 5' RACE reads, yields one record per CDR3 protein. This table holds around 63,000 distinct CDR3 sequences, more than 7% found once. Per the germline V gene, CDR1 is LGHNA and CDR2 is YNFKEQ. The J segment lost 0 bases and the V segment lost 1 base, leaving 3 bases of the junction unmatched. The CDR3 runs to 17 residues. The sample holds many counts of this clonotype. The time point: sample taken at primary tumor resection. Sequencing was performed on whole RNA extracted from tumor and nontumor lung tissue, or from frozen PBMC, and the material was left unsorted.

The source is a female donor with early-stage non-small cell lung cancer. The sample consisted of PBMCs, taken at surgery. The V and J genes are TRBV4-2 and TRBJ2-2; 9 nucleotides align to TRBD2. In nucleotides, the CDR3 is TGTGCCAGCAGCCAAGTAAGCGGGAGGTCGAACACCGGGGAGCTGTTTTTT. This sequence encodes CASSQVSGRSNTGELFF.